This TCR beta chain was sequenced for a study of blood T cells in healthy people across ages. Overall study results and limits: With age, beta diversity per million T cells declined roughly linearly, significantly by approximately 40.

Points on this clonotype: Its specificity is unknown.

Germline CDR1 is DFQATT and CDR2 is SNEGSKA (reference sequence). The V end lost 0 bases, the J end lost 3 bases, and 12 bases lay between the germline ends. The CDR3 has 15 residues. Using a J-beta primer mix together with a sample-barcoded 5' primer, a second PCR was run for roughly 6 to 11 cycles. In TCRdb, the 5' RACE reads were re-called with MiXCR into one record per CDR3 protein. The profile shows about 640,000 distinct CDR3 sequences, under 70% of them singletons. Source material: blood. The chain uses TRBV20-1 and TRBJ2-1; tentative D call: TRBD2 (5 bases). The TCR was taken from a man between 60 and 75 years old in good health. CDR3 DNA sequence: TGCAGTGCTAGAGATGGGGTAGGAGGCTACAATGAGCAGTTCTTC. This encodes CSARDGVGGYNEQFF.